The sample holds a few counts of the clone carrying this TCR beta chain. The antigen remains undetermined. For repertoire sequencing, the TCR beta CDR3 regions were amplified from RNA transcripts. First-round RT-PCR relied on HTBI primers, and a second-round multiplex PCR came next. TCRdb re-called the multiplex PCR reads through MiXCR, storing one row per CDR3 protein. The sample consists of approximately 210,000 distinct CDR3 sequences, roughly 21% of them appearing once. The data are from a study of Graves' ophthalmopathy and Graves' hyperthyroidism. Study-wide points: Blood also carried most expanded thyroid clonotypes exceeding 0.001 frequency. Prediction of ophthalmopathy progression reached about 70% sensitivity and 72% to 80% specificity.

The germline gives CDR1 MDHEN, CDR2 SYDVKM. With V trimmed by 3 bases and J by 5 bases, 9 bases remained unmatched. The CDR3 has 15 residues. The evidence that diagnosis relied on was clinical symptoms, serum thyroxine, TRAb, thyroid ultrasound and orbital computed tomography. The authors used Ficoll-Paque density gradient centrifugation to separate PBMCs. The input was more than 8 ml of fresh peripheral blood. Sequencing was done on a sample of peripheral blood. This rearrangement joins TRBV28 to TRBJ1-1; 7 nucleotides agree with TRBD1. The TCR sequence derives from a woman between 50 and 59 years old with Graves' ophthalmopathy. CDR3 amino acids: CASSFLEGARTEAFF. The CDR3 DNA is TGTGCCAGCAGTTTTCTTGAGGGGGCGCGAACTGAAGCTTTCTTT.